Each of the 20 T cell receptor beta chains below was sequenced from the same sample in a study of identical twins (dated by TCRdb to 2016 to 2018). The method was 5' RACE. The sequencer listed for this sample is Illumina HiSeq 2000. The public reads were quality trimmed at Q25 with fastp and then assembled into clones with MiXCR by TCRdb, keeping productive beta chains. Each CDR3 protein gets just one entry, which takes the most common genes and DNA from the rows behind it. This sample lists 500,000 to 650,000 distinct CDR3 sequences; about 7.1% were detected once. Around 1.6% of the sample goes to the ten largest clones. The sample was also linked to a second study, of yellow fever vaccine responses in identical twins.

The sample taken for sequencing was PBMCs. The source is a woman under 30 in good health.

Notes on this clonotype: The junction does not match germline at one end; this may be a read error. The V gene is TRBV4-2, the J gene TRBJ2-3; unclear D gene. There are 14 residues in the CDR3. The V gene's germline CDR1 is LGHNA and CDR2 YNFKEQ. CDR3 protein: CASTQEGNTDTQYF. The CDR3 bases are TGTGCCAGCACCCAAGAAGGGAACACAGATACGCAGTATTTT.

This clonotype has just a few counts. The chain is built from TRBV20-1 and TRBJ2-1; 11 nucleotides align to TRBD2. V lost 6 bases and J lost 6; bases outside the gene matches: 10. The CDR3 has 15 residues. Germline values: CDR1 DFQATT, CDR2 SNEGSKA (reference sequence). For the CDR3, the DNA is TGCAGTGCCGCCGCGGGACTAGCGGCGTCCAATGAGCAGTTCTTC. Protein: CSAAAGLAASNEQFF.

This clonotype was observed many times. The gene calls are TRBV15 and TRBJ2-3; 10 nucleotides agree with TRBD1. The CDR3 contains 16 residues. Germline CDR1 and CDR2: LNHNV and YYDKDF (reference sequence). J gave up 5 bases and V 1 base, and 6 bases lay outside the gene matches. The DNA of the CDR3 is TGTGCCACCAGCAGAGGACAGGGGGCGCTGGGAGATACGCAGTATTTT. This encodes CATSRGQGALGDTQYF.

This clonotype appeared a few times. V usage is TRBV20-1 and J usage is TRBJ1-2; maybe TRBD1 (6 bases). V lost 6 bases to trimming and J lost 7 bases, with 15 bases between them. CDR3 length: 12 residues. Germline V gene sequence: CDR1 DFQATT, CDR2 SNEGSKA (reference sequence). The CDR3 reads CSAWPLGGGYTF. DNA for the CDR3: TGCAGTGCATGGCCCTTAGGGGGTGGCTACACCTTC.

To note about this clonotype: At one of its ends the junction is not consistent with the germline gene, which may arise from a read error. The chain uses TRBV3-1 and TRBJ2-6, with D tentatively TRBD1 (5 bases). The CDR3 runs 18 residues. CDR1 LGHDT and CDR2 YNNKEL come from the germline V gene (reference sequence). Here the CDR3 DNA reads TGTGCCTGCAGCCAACTGACAGAAAAACACTCTGGGGCCAACGTCCTGACTTTC. This translates into CACSQLTEKHSGANVLTF.

This chain connects TRBV12-3 or TRBV12-4 to TRBJ2-2, with 7 bases fitting TRBD1. This CDR3 comprises 14 residues. After removal of 6 bases from V and 11 bases from J, the junction contained 12 bases not matched to a gene. The CDR3 spells CASRPDRVIGELFF. In nucleotides, the CDR3 is TGTGCCAGCAGACCCGACAGGGTCATTGGTGAGCTGTTTTTT.

This clonotype was found a few times. This chain joins TRBV5-5 and TRBJ2-1, with 8 bases matching TRBD2. V trimming: 4 bases; J trimming: 8 bases; junction bases outside the gene matches: 8. Germline CDR1 reads SGHKS; CDR2 reads YYEKEE (reference sequence). The CDR3 spans 14 residues. DNA for the CDR3: TGTGCCAGCAGCACCAGGACTAGCTGGGATGAGCAGTTCTTC. This translates into CASSTRTSWDEQFF.

This clonotype occurred many times. The rearrangement uses TRBV12-3 or TRBV12-4 and TRBJ1-1, with D tentatively TRBD1 (6 bases). Deletions cut 4 bases from V and 5 bases from J, with 11 bases between. The CDR3 runs 13 residues. The CDR3: CASSSGGWTEAFF. The CDR3 nucleotides are TGTGCCAGCAGTTCCGGGGGCTGGACTGAAGCTTTCTTT.

This chain connects TRBV20-1 to TRBJ1-2; 8 positions agree with TRBD1. This CDR3 comprises 12 residues. The J segment lost 3 bases and the V segment lost 4 bases, leaving 1 base of the junction unmatched. Germline lookup yields CDR1 DFQATT and CDR2 SNEGSKA (reference sequence). The CDR3, as DNA: TGCAGTGCTATGACAGGGGACTATGGCTACACCTTC. Residues: CSAMTGDYGYTF.

This clonotype was counted ten times or more. This chain connects TRBV4-1 to TRBJ1-5, with 9 nucleotides matching TRBD1. CDR1 is MGHRA, CDR2 YSYEKL, per germline. The J segment lost 3 bases and the V segment lost 5 bases, leaving 8 bases of the junction unmatched. The CDR3 contains 16 residues. CDR3 nucleotide sequence: TGCGCCAGCAGCAGAGAAGGGACAGGGCACAATCAGCCCCAGCATTTT. It is translated as CASSREGTGHNQPQHF.

This clonotype was detected only a few times. In DNA form, the CDR3 reads TGCGCCAGCAGCTCCATAGCGGGGTTCACAGATACGCAGTATTTT. Its protein product is CASSSIAGFTDTQYF. The V and J genes are TRBV4-1 and TRBJ2-3, with 8 bases aligning to TRBD2. Germline V gene data show CDR1 as MGHRA and CDR2 as YSYEKL. The CDR3 runs 15 residues. Trimming at V came to 5 bases and at J to 2 bases, leaving 6 bases not matched to a gene.

CDR3 sequence (DNA): TGTGCCAGCAGCCAAGCCCGAATGGGACTGGGCACAGATACGCAGTATTTT. This translates into CASSQARMGLGTDTQYF. The rearrangement uses TRBV3-1 and TRBJ2-3; perhaps TRBD2 as D (6 bases). Trimming left V 1 base short and J 1 base short, with 15 bases between. In germline, CDR1 is LGHDT, CDR2 YNNKEL (reference sequence). The CDR3 contains 17 residues.

This chain connects TRBV24-1 to TRBJ2-3; D perhaps matches TRBD2 (6 bases). This CDR3 has 16 residues. Looked up from germline, CDR1 is KGHDR and CDR2 is SFDVKD. The V end lost 6 bases, the J end lost 4 bases, and 19 bases lay between the germline ends. The CDR3 reads CATSSSFSGRSDTQYF. CDR3 nucleotide sequence: TGTGCCACCAGTAGCTCTTTCTCAGGGAGGTCAGATACGCAGTATTTT.

This clonotype has a count of ten or more. This chain joins TRBV5-1 and TRBJ2-2; D not resolved. V was clipped by 0 bases and J by 1 base, with 13 bases between them. Germline loops: CDR1 SGHRS, CDR2 YFSETQ. The CDR3 runs to 17 residues. The CDR3 here is CASSLEGPGVNTGELFF. The CDR3 nucleotides read TGCGCCAGCAGCTTGGAAGGGCCTGGGGTGAACACCGGGGAGCTGTTTTTT. The full variable domain, rest sourced from reference TRBV5-1 and TRBJ2-2, is KAGVTQTPRYLIKTRGQQVTLSCSPISGHRSVSWYQQTPGQGLQFLFEYFSETQRNKGNFPGRFSGRQFSNSRSEMNVSTLELGDSALYLCASSLEGPGVNTGELFFGEGSRLTVL.

In its sample, this clonotype was seen a few times. The chain joins TRBV12-3 or TRBV12-4 to TRBJ2-1; D remains ambiguous. Between the trimmed V and J ends, which lost 6 bases and 6 bases, there was a span of 12 bases. The CDR3 runs 13 residues. CDR3 in amino acids: CASSYLSRNEQFF. CDR3 DNA sequence: TGTGCCAGCAGCTACCTCTCACGCAATGAGCAGTTCTTC.

This clonotype was detected many times. The chain has TRBV16 and TRBJ2-1, with TRBD1 matching 10 bases. This CDR3 spans 15 amino acids. Germline V gene data show CDR1 as KGHSY and CDR2 as FQNENV. With 5 bases clipped from V and 7 bases from J, the junction kept 8 bases outside the gene matches. CDR3: CASSKRTGGDNEQFF. DNA of the CDR3: TGTGCCAGCAGCAAGAGGACAGGGGGTGATAATGAGCAGTTCTTC.

This clonotype turned up a few times. The V call is TRBV5-1, the J call TRBJ2-1, with 9 bases matching TRBD1. Per the germline V gene, CDR1 is SGHRS and CDR2 is YFSETQ. The CDR3 sequence is 14 residues long. V shed 2 bases and J 4 bases; nucleotides not matched to a gene: 1. This CDR3 reads CASSFGTGYNEQFF. Written as DNA, the CDR3 is TGCGCCAGCAGCTTCGGGACAGGGTACAATGAGCAGTTCTTC.

This clonotype occurred a few times. This chain connects TRBV24-1 to TRBJ2-1; D is perhaps TRBD2 (6 bases). Germline assignment: CDR1 KGHDR and CDR2 SFDVKD. V lost 3 bases to trimming and J lost 7 bases, with 15 bases between them. The CDR3 sequence is 15 residues long. The CDR3 protein is CATSDTRGGENEQFF. CDR3 nucleotides: TGTGCCACCAGTGATACAAGGGGAGGAGAGAATGAGCAGTTCTTC.

This clonotype was seen just once. The gene calls are TRBV20-1 and TRBJ2-1, with D perhaps assigned TRBD1 or TRBD2 (6 bases each). The better agreement between TRBJ2-7 and the DNA end casts doubt on the J call. From germline, CDR1 is DFQATT and CDR2 SNEGSKA (reference sequence). This CDR3 region has 12 residues. The CDR3 nucleotides read TGCAGTGCTAGAAAGGGGGGCAATGAGCAGTACTTC. This translates into CSARKGGNEQYF.

This clonotype showed up many times. CDR3 coding DNA: TGTGCCAGCAGCGCGAAGGGGCTTAATGAGCAGTTCTTC. This gives the protein CASSAKGLNEQFF. The chain is built from TRBV13 and TRBJ2-1; weak D call: TRBD1 (5 bases). Deletions cut 5 bases from V and 7 bases from J, with 12 bases between. Looked up from germline, CDR1 is PRHDT and CDR2 is FYEKMQ (reference sequence). The CDR3 consists of 13 residues. Drawing the rest from reference TRBV13 and TRBJ2-1, the complete variable domain is AAGVIQSPRHLIKEKRETATLKCYPIPRHDTVYWYQQGPGQDPQFLISFYEKMQSDKGSIPDRFSAQQFSDYHSELNMSSLELGDSALYFCASSAKGLNEQFFGPGTRLTVL.